Sequencing of this T cell receptor (beta chain) was carried out in a study of cytomegalovirus exposure and HLA in healthy donors. Across the whole study: From donors who were HLA-typed, an early data release held approximately 91 million unique TCRs. Study outcomes and limitations: Analyses of presence/absence relied on an assumption of roughly uniform sequencing depth across donors.

The germline gives CDR1 MDHEN, CDR2 SYDVKM. The CDR3 has 14 amino acids. The V segment lost 6 bases and the J segment 5 bases; nucleotides outside the gene matches: 8. Among the donors, all were healthy bone marrow donors. The PCR employed 60 Vbeta primers together with 13 Jbeta primers. Original processing notes: Approximately 10 million shared chains were among approximately 80 million unique TCR beta chains counted in a later analysis. Measured with immunoSEQ multiplex PCR; TCRdb has only the in-frame clones, and not every one. V and J calls and clone size are those listed in that table; D and trimming were worked out from the DNA. The repertoire holds about 140,000 clones, about 75% seen once, with 1.5% to 2% in the top ten. With respect to this clone: Antigen: not known.

This receptor was obtained from a woman aged 25 to 39 in good health and CMV-seronegative. This chain connects TRBV28 to TRBJ2-7, with TRBD1 matching over 9 bases. The source material was PBMCs. The DNA for the CDR3 is TGTGCCAGCAGCCGCGGGACAGGGTACGACGAGCAGTACTTC. Translation gives CASSRGTGYDEQYF.